This T cell receptor beta chain appears in the sequencing data of a study of blood T cells in healthy people across ages. CDR1 is MNHNY, CDR2 SVGAGI, per germline (reference sequence). This CDR3 is built from 16 residues. With 6 bases removed from V and 2 bases from J, the gap between germline ends came to 17 bases. The use of a sample-barcoded 5' primer and a J-beta primer mix characterized a second PCR of about 7 to 12 cycles. TCRdb reprocessed the 5' RACE reads with MiXCR, giving one entry per CDR3 protein. This table has under 1,000,000 distinct CDR3 sequences, 46% appearing once. The sequence came from an elderly man in good health. Sequencing was done on a sample of blood. The rearrangement links TRBV6-6 to TRBJ1-5, with unresolved D. CDR3: CASRQSGEGGNQPQHF. The CDR3 region has the DNA TGTGCCAGCAGGCAGTCCGGGGAAGGCGGCAATCAGCCCCAGCATTTT.